This T cell receptor (beta chain) was captured by sequencing in a study of T cells after yellow fever vaccination. The V end lost 6 bases, the J end lost 3 bases, and 30 bases lay between the germline ends. Looked up from germline, CDR1 is MNHEY and CDR2 is SVGEGT. The CDR3 has 19 residues. TCRdb independently ran MiXCR on the 5' RACE reads; one entry per CDR3 protein. The data hold more than 45,000 distinct CDR3 sequences, with approximately 5.7% observed a single time. The starting material was PBMCs, either bulk or a sorted T-cell subset (CD4+, CD8+, memory, or dextramer-sorted; not recorded which), obtained on the day of the yellow fever booster vaccination. This rearrangement joins TRBV6-2 or TRBV6-3 to TRBJ2-7; either TRBD1 or TRBD2 may supply D (5 bases each). The sequence was obtained from a man younger than 35 who received the YFV17D yellow fever vaccine. This CDR3 reads CASRWDPGPAGVGGYEQYF. The CDR3 nucleotides are TGTGCCAGCAGGTGGGACCCGGGCCCTGCCGGAGTTGGAGGCTACGAGCAGTACTTC.